This T cell receptor beta chain was identified during a study of shared clonotypes between healthy human individuals. Libraries were prepared by immunoSEQ multiplex PCR; TCRdb keeps only in-frame clonotypes and omits some of them. In the table there are more than 2 million clones, roughly 95% of which are singletons. Selected positively for CCR7 and CD45RO-negative, naive CD8 cells excluded terminally differentiated effector memory CD45RA+ cells. The CDR3 spans 15 residues. The germline V gene encodes CDR1 MNHNY and CDR2 SVGAGI (reference sequence). Deletions cut 5 bases from V and 0 bases from J, with 14 bases between.

The sequence was obtained from a young man in good health. Specimen: naive CD8+ T cells sorted from blood. This chain connects TRBV6-6 to TRBJ2-7; unclear D gene. In DNA, the CDR3 is TGTGCCAGCAGTCCTCATCCAGCGAACTCCTACGAGCAGTACTTC. This sequence encodes CASSPHPANSYEQYF.